The clone carrying this T cell receptor beta chain was picked up one time. The data were obtained in a study of blood T cell repertoires in COVID-19. Whole-study context: Acute and convalescent COVID-19 samples came from the United States, Italy and Spain. PBMCs, B-cell-depleted T cells, or T cells provided the cDNA or gDNA that made up the material.

Original processing notes: Reference gene primers were amplified, and this amplification served to estimate nucleated cell counts. Sequencing used immunoSEQ multiplex PCR; TCRdb keeps in-frame clones, though not all of them. V and J calls and clone size are given by that table; D and trimming were obtained from the DNA. Of nearly 250,000 clones listed, about 82% were seen once; the top ten hold approximately 6%. Followed longitudinally, the Seattle patients had been enrolled during active infection. This clonotype was obtained from a woman older than 75 with COVID-19, enrolled during active disease. Sequenced sample: peripheral blood.

The CDR3 DNA sequence: TGTGCCAGCAGCCAAGGAGCGGGGGGTGGAAATGAGCAGTTCTTC. Translated: CASSQGAGGGNEQFF. This chain connects TRBV3-1 (or the pseudogene TRBV3-2) to TRBJ2-1; 9 nucleotides align to TRBD2. There are 15 residues in the CDR3. Germline values: CDR1 LGHDT, CDR2 YNNKEL (reference sequence). Unmatched junction bases numbered 5, after V lost 1 base and J lost 7 bases.